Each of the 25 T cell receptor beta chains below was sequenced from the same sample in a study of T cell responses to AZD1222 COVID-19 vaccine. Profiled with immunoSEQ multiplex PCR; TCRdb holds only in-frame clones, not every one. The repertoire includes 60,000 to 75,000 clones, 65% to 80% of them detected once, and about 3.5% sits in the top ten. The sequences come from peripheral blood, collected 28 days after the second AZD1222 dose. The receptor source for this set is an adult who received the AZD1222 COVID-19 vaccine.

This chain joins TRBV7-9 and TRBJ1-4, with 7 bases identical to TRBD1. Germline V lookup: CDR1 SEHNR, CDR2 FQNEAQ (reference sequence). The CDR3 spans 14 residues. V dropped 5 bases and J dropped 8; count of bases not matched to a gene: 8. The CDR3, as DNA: TGTGCCAGCAGCGGAGGGACAGCTGGGGAAAAACTGTTTTTT. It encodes CASSGGTAGEKLFF.

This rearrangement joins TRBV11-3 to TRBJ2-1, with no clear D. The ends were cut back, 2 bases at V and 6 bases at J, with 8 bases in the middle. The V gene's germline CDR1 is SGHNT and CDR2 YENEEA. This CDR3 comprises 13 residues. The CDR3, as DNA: TGTGCCAGCAGCTTAACTGACGTCAATGAGCAGTTCTTC. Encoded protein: CASSLTDVNEQFF.

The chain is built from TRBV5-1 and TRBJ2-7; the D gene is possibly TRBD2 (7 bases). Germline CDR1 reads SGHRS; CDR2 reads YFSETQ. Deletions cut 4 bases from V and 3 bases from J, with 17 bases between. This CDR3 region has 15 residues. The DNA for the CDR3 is TGCGCCAGCAGCCCCGGAGGGGGGGCAATCTACGAGCAGTACTTC. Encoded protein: CASSPGGGAIYEQYF.

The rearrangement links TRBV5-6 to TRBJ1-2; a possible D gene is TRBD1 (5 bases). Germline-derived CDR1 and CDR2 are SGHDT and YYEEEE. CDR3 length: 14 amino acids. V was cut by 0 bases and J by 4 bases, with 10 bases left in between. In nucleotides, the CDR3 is TGTGCCAGCAGCTTGGGGAGGGGCCTCTATGGCTACACCTTC. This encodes CASSLGRGLYGYTF.

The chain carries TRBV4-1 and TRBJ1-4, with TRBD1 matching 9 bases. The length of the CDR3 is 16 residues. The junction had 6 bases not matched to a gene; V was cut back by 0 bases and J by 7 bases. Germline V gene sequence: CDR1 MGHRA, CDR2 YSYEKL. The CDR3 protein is CASSQDGGDRAEKLFF. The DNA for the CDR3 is TGCGCCAGCAGCCAAGATGGGGGGGACAGGGCTGAAAAACTGTTTTTT.

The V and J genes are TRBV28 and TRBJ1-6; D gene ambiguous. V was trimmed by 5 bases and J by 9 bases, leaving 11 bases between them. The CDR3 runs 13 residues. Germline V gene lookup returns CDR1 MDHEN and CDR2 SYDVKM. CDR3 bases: TGTGCCAGCAGTCGTCCTCTTCTTTCACCCCTCCACTTT. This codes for CASSRPLLSPLHF. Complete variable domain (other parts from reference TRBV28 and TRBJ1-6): DVKVTQSSRYLVKRTGEKVFLECVQDMDHENMFWYRQDPGLGLRLIYFSYDVKMKEKGDIPEGYSVSREKKERFSLILESASTNQTSMYLCASSRPLLSPLHFGNGTRLTVT.

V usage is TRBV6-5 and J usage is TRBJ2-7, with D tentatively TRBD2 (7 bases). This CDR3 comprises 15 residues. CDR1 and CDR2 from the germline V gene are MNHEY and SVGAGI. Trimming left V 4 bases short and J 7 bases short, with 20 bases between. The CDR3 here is CASSFSPGGAGEQYF. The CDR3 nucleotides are TGTGCCAGCAGTTTCTCTCCTGGGGGGGCCGGGGAGCAGTACTTC.

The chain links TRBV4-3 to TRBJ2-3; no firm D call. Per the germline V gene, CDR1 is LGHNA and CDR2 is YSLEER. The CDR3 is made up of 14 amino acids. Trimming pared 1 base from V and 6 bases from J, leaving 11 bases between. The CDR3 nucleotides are TGCGCCAGCAGCCAAGGAAGGCTAGGGGATACGCAGTATTTT. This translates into CASSQGRLGDTQYF.

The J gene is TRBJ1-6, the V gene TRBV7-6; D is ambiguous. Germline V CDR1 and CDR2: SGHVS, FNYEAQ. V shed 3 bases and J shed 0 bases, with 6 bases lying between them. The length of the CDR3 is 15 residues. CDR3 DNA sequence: TGTGCCAGCAGCTTGGATAGCTCCTATAATTCACCCCTCCACTTT. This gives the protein CASSLDSSYNSPLHF. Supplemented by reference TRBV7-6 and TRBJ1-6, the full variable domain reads GAGVSQSPRYKVTKRGQDVALRCDPISGHVSLYWYRQALGQGPEFLTYFNYEAQQDKSGLPNDRFSAERPEGSISTLTIQRTEQRDSAMYRCASSLDSSYNSPLHFGNGTRLTVT.

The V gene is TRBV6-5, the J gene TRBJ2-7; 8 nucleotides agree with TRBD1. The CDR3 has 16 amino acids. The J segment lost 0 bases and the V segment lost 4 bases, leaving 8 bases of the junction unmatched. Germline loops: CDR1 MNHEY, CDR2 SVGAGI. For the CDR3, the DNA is TGTGCCAGCAGTTTCCTGGACAGGGCTCTCTCCTACGAGCAGTACTTC. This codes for CASSFLDRALSYEQYF.

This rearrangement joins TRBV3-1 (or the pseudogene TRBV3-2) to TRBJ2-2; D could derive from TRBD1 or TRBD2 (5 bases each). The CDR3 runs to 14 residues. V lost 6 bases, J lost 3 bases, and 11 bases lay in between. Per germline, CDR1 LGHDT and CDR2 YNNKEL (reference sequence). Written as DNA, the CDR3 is TGTGCCAGCAGTCTCGGGGCGTACACCGGGGAGCTGTTTTTT. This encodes CASSLGAYTGELFF.

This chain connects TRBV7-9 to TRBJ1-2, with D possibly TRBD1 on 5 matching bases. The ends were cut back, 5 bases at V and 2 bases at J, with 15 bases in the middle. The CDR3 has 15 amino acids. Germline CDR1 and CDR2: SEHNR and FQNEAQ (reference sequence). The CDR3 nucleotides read TGTGCCAGCAGCCCTCCTTGGGACGGCAACTATGGCTACACCTTC. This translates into CASSPPWDGNYGYTF.

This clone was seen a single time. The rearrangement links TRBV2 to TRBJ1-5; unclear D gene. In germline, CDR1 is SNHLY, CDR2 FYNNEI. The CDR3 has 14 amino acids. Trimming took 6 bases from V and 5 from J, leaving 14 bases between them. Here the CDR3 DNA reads TGTGCCAGCAGATACCTGACACCCGATCAGCCCCAGCATTTT. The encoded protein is CASRYLTPDQPQHF.

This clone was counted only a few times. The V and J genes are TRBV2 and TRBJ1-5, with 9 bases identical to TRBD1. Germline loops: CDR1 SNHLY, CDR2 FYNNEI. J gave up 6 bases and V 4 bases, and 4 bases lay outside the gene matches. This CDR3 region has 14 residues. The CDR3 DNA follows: TGTGCCAGCAGTGGGGACAGGGTTGGTCAGCCCCAGCATTTT. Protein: CASSGDRVGQPQHF.

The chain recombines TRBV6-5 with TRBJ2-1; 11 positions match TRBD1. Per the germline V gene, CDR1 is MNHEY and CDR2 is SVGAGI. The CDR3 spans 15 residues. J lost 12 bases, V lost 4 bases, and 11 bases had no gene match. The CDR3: CASSSRRRDRGLQFF. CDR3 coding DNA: TGTGCCAGCAGTTCCCGGAGACGGGACAGGGGGTTGCAGTTCTTC.

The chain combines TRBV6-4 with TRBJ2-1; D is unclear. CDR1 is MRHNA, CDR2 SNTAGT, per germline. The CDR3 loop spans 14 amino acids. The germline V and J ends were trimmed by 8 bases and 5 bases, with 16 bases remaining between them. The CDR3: CASAPEAFNNEQFF. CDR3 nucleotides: TGTGCCAGCGCTCCGGAAGCGTTCAACAATGAGCAGTTCTTC.

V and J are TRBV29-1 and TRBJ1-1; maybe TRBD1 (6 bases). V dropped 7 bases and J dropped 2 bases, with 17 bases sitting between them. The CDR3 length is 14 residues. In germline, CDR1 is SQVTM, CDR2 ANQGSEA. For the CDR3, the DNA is TGCAGCGCAAAATTACAGGGTCTTAACACTGAAGCTTTCTTT. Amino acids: CSAKLQGLNTEAFF.

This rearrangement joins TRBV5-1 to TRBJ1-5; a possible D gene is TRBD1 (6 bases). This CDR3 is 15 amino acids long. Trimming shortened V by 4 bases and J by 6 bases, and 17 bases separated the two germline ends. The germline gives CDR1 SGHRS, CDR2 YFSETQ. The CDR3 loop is CASSPIPGESQPQHF. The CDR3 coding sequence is TGCGCCAGCAGCCCCATTCCAGGGGAGAGTCAGCCCCAGCATTTT.

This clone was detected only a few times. CDR3 loop: CASSLTGDTQYF. In nucleotides, the CDR3 is TGCGCCAGCAGCCTGACGGGAGATACGCAGTATTTT. V gene TRBV5-1 combines with J gene TRBJ2-3; D remains ambiguous. This CDR3 contains 12 residues. Germline CDR1 is SGHRS and CDR2 is YFSETQ. V shed 4 bases and J shed 5 bases, with 8 bases lying between them.

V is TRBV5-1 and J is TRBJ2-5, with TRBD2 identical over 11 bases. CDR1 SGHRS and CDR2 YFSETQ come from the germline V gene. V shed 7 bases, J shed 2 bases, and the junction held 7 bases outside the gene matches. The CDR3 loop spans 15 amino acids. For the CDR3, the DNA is TGCGCCAGCTTGGGGCTAGCGGGGGGTCAAGAGACCCAGTACTTC. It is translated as CASLGLAGGQETQYF.

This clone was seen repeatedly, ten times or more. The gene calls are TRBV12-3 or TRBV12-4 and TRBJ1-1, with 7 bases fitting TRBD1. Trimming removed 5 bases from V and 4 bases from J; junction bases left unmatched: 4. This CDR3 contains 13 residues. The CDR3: CASSQTGSTEAFF. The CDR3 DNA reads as TGTGCCAGCAGTCAGACAGGGAGCACTGAAGCTTTCTTT.

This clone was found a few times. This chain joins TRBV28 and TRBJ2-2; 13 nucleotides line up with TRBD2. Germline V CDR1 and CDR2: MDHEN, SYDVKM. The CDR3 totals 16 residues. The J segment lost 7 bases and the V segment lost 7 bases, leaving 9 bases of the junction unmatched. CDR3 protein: CASTAQGLAGNGELFF. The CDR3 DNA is TGTGCCAGCACGGCCCAGGGACTAGCGGGGAACGGGGAGCTGTTTTTT.

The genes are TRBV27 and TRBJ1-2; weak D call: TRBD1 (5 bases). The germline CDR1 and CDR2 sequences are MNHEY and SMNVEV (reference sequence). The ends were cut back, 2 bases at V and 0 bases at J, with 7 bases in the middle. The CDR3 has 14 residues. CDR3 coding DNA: TGTGCCAGCAGTTTACAGGGCCCTAACTATGGCTACACCTTC. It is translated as CASSLQGPNYGYTF.

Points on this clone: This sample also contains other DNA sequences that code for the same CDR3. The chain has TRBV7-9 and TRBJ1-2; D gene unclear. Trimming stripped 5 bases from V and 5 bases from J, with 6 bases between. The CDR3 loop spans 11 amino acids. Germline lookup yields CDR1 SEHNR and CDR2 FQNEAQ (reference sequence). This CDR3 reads CASSPGYGYTF. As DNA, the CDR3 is TGTGCCAGCAGCCCTGGGTATGGCTACACCTTC. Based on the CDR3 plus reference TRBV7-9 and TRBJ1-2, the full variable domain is DTGVSQNPRHKITKRGQNVTFRCDPISEHNRLYWYRQTLGQGPEFLTYFQNEAQLEKSRLLSDRFSAERPKGSFSTLEIQRTEQGDSAMYLCASSPGYGYTFGSGTRLTVV.

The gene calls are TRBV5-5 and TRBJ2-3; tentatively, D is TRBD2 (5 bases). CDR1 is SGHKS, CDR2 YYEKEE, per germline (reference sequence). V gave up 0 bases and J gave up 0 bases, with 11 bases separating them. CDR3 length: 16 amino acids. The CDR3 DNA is TGTGCCAGCAGCTTGGGACTAACCCCTAGCACAGATACGCAGTATTTT. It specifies CASSLGLTPSTDTQYF.